One sample yielded the 17 T cell receptor beta chains listed below, sequenced in a study of blood T cell repertoires in COVID-19. Profiled with immunoSEQ multiplex PCR; TCRdb holds only in-frame clones, not every one. The sample consists of roughly 160,000 clones, 84% of them appearing once. The specimen was peripheral blood. The receptors were gathered from an elderly woman with COVID-19, enrolled during active disease.

The rearrangement uses TRBV5-6 and TRBJ1-4, with D possibly being TRBD1 (5 bases). Trimming removed 4 bases at V and 7 bases at J, with 17 bases between. CDR3 size: 15 residues. Germline V CDR1 and CDR2: SGHDT, YYEEEE. CDR3 DNA: TGTGCCAGCAGCCCCGGGGCCGGGGGTGGTGAAAAACTGTTTTTT. Translating gives CASSPGAGGGEKLFF.

The chain employs TRBV18 and TRBJ2-7; maybe TRBD1 (6 bases). V was clipped by 6 bases and J by 3 bases, with 24 bases between them. In germline, CDR1 is KGHSH, CDR2 LQKENI. This CDR3 spans 17 amino acids. The CDR3 DNA sequence: TGTGCCAGCTCGGAGGCTCTGGCAGGGGCGGGTCGCTACGAGCAGTACTTC. The encoded protein is CASSEALAGAGRYEQYF.

The chain combines TRBV9 with TRBJ2-3, with 11 bases fitting TRBD2. The V and J ends lost 0 bases and 6 bases, in that order; junction bases with no gene match: 9. CDR3 length: 17 residues. Germline lookup yields CDR1 SGDLS and CDR2 YYNGEE. The CDR3: CASSVDPVVAGGDTQYF. CDR3 DNA sequence: TGTGCCAGCAGCGTAGACCCCGTTGTAGCGGGAGGGGATACGCAGTATTTT. Combining the CDR3 with reference TRBV9 and TRBJ2-3 gives the whole variable domain DSGVTQTPKHLITATGQRVTLRCSPRSGDLSVYWYQQSLDQGLQFLIQYYNGEERAKGNILERFSAQQFPDLHSELNLSSLELGDSALYFCASSVDPVVAGGDTQYFGPGTRLTVL.

The chain has TRBV3-1 (or the pseudogene TRBV3-2) and TRBJ2-4, with a tentative D call TRBD2 (6 bases). V was trimmed by 1 base and J by 8 bases, leaving 15 bases between them. The CDR3 has 15 residues. Germline values: CDR1 LGHDT, CDR2 YNNKEL (reference sequence). As DNA, the CDR3 is TGTGCCAGCAGCCAAGGCAGGGTGGAGGGAGACATTCAGTACTTC. Protein product: CASSQGRVEGDIQYF.

The J gene is TRBJ1-6, the V gene TRBV30; maybe TRBD1 (6 bases). Trimming removed 4 bases at V and 7 bases at J, with 11 bases between. The CDR3 covers 13 residues. The germline V gene encodes CDR1 GTSNPN and CDR2 SVGIG (reference sequence). CDR3 sequence (DNA): TGTGCCTGGATTAGGCAGGGGAATTCACCCCTCCACTTT. This translates into CAWIRQGNSPLHF. The full variable domain, its missing parts supplied by reference TRBV30 and TRBJ1-6, is SQTIHQWPATLVQPVGSPLSLECTVEGTSNPNLYWYRQAAGRGLQLLFYSVGIGQISSEVPQNLSASRPQDRQFILSSKKLLLSDSGFYLCAWIRQGNSPLHFGNGTRLTVT.

The chain has TRBV5-4 and TRBJ1-2, with TRBD1 as a possible D gene (5 bases). V shed 6 bases and J shed 4 bases, with 13 bases lying between them. The CDR3 consists of 13 residues. Germline lookup yields CDR1 SGHNT and CDR2 YYREEE (reference sequence). This CDR3 reads CASNQDSFYGYTF. The CDR3 DNA reads as TGTGCCAGCAACCAAGACAGCTTCTATGGCTACACCTTC.

This clone was seen just once. The rearrangement links TRBV25-1 to TRBJ2-1; perhaps TRBD2 as D (6 bases). This CDR3 region has 15 residues. CDR1 and CDR2 (germline): MGHDK, SYGVNS. V was trimmed by 3 bases and J by 5 bases, leaving 14 bases between them. The CDR3 is CASSDGLATHNEQFF. In DNA, the CDR3 is TGTGCCAGCAGTGACGGGCTAGCGACCCACAATGAGCAGTTCTTC.

This clone has only one observation. The chain links TRBV7-2 to TRBJ2-1; TRBD2 agrees at 9 bases. Germline loops: CDR1 SGHTA, CDR2 FQGNSA. V was clipped by 5 bases and J by 4 bases; unmatched bases: 12. The CDR3 totals 17 residues. The CDR3 sequence: CASSRRRGGLSYNEQFF. DNA for the CDR3: TGTGCCAGCAGCCGGAGGCGGGGGGGCTTGTCATACAATGAGCAGTTCTTC.

This clone was seen a handful of times. The chain has TRBV3-1 (or the pseudogene TRBV3-2) and TRBJ2-1; 7 bases agree with TRBD2. Germline lookup yields CDR1 LGHDT and CDR2 YNNKEL (reference sequence). The J segment lost 15 bases and the V segment lost 1 base, leaving 12 bases of the junction unmatched. The CDR3 is 14 amino acids. For the CDR3, the DNA is TGTGCCAGCAGCCAAGTGACGGACACTAGCGAACTGTTCTTC. Translation: CASSQVTDTSELFF.

This chain links TRBV7-2 with TRBJ2-7; 7 bases are shared with TRBD1. The V gene end was trimmed by 4 bases and the J gene end by 0 bases; junction bases not matched to a gene: 6. Germline CDR1 SGHTA, CDR2 FQGNSA. The CDR3 runs to 15 residues. CDR3 DNA: TGTGCCAGCAGCTCCGCCTCAGGGGGCTCCTACGAGCAGTACTTC. Amino acid sequence: CASSSASGGSYEQYF. The variable domain in full, with the rest retrieved from reference TRBV7-2 and TRBJ2-7, is GAGVSQSPSNKVTEKGKDVELRCDPISGHTALYWYRQSLGQGLEFLIYFQGNSAPDKSGLPSDRFSAERTGGSVSTLTIQRTQQEDSAVYLCASSSASGGSYEQYFGPGTRLTVT.

V usage is TRBV7-3 and J usage is TRBJ2-5, with TRBD2 identical over 7 bases. Germline V gene data show CDR1 as SGHTA and CDR2 as FQGTGA. The junction had 0 bases not matched to a gene; V was cut back by 3 bases and J by 2 bases. The length of the CDR3 is 13 residues. CDR3 residues: CASSLGGQETQYF. The CDR3 DNA follows: TGTGCCAGCAGCTTGGGGGGGCAAGAGACCCAGTACTTC.

The CDR3 reads CASSLDHGGEQYF. In DNA, the CDR3 is TGTGCCAGCAGCTTAGATCACGGTGGCGAGCAGTACTTC. The V gene is TRBV11-3, the J gene TRBJ2-7; no clear D. The V end was cut by 0 bases, the J end by 6 bases, with 9 bases between. The germline V gene encodes CDR1 SGHNT and CDR2 YENEEA. This CDR3 contains 13 residues.

This rearrangement joins TRBV2 to TRBJ2-7; 7 nucleotides agree with TRBD1. The CDR3 contains 13 residues. The junction had 2 bases not matched to a gene; V was cut back by 3 bases and J by 3 bases. CDR1 is SNHLY, CDR2 FYNNEI, per germline. This chain's CDR3 is CASSDDRDYEQYF. As DNA, the CDR3 is TGTGCCAGCAGTGATGACAGGGACTACGAGCAGTACTTC. Full variable domain (rest looked up from reference TRBV2 and TRBJ2-7): EPEVTQTPSHQVTQMGQEVILRCVPISNHLYFYWYRQILGQKVEFLVSFYNNEISEKSEIFDDQFSVERPDGSNFTLKIRSTKLEDSAMYFCASSDDRDYEQYFGPGTRLTVT.

The chain joins TRBV6-2 or TRBV6-3 to TRBJ1-5; D is possibly TRBD1 (6 bases). This CDR3 region has 14 residues. Trimming removed 5 bases at V and 6 bases at J, with 14 bases between. Per germline, CDR1 MNHEY and CDR2 SVGEGT. The CDR3 spells CASSDRTVSQPQHF. CDR3 sequence (DNA): TGTGCCAGCAGTGACAGGACAGTGAGTCAGCCCCAGCATTTT.

The rearrangement joins TRBV7-2 to TRBJ2-1; 14 bases match TRBD2. V was pared by 5 bases and J by 7 bases, with 13 bases of the junction left unmatched. The CDR3 covers 18 residues. Germline V CDR1 and CDR2: SGHTA, FQGNSA. The CDR3 here is CASSHRTSGGPYTNEQFF. For the CDR3, the DNA is TGTGCCAGCAGCCATCGGACTAGCGGGGGGCCGTACACAAATGAGCAGTTCTTC.

Here the CDR3 reads CASSLVRGYEQYF. The CDR3 bases are TGTGCCAGCAGCTTAGTCCGGGGCTACGAGCAGTACTTC. This chain uses TRBV7-2 with TRBJ2-7; D perhaps matches TRBD2 (5 bases). The V end was cut by 1 base, the J end by 3 bases, with 7 bases between. Germline CDR1 and CDR2: SGHTA and FQGNSA. This CDR3 is 13 amino acids long.

Regarding this clone: The sample carries other DNA sequences with the same CDR3. V is TRBV28 and J is TRBJ2-7; 9 positions match TRBD2. Germline CDR1 is MDHEN and CDR2 is SYDVKM. J lost 3 bases, V lost 6 bases, and 0 bases had no gene match. This CDR3 contains 12 residues. The CDR3 nucleotides are TGTGCCAGCAGGACTAGCGGCTACGAGCAGTACTTC. It encodes CASRTSGYEQYF.